This TCR beta chain was recorded in a study of OX40 agonist ivuxolimab in advanced cancers. Measured with immunoSEQ multiplex PCR; TCRdb has only the in-frame clones, and not every one. The sample lists 55,000 to 70,000 clones; about 80% were seen once. Germline CDR1 and CDR2: SGHAT and FQNNGV. The CDR3 spans 13 residues. Trimming removed 2 bases from V and 1 base from J, with 6 bases in between. This rearrangement joins TRBV11-2 to TRBJ2-7; D assignment may be TRBD1 or TRBD2 (5 bases each). The material was CD4+ or CD8+ T cells sorted from blood, obtained in a trial of the OX40 agonist ivuxolimab. The TCR originated in an adult with an advanced solid tumor such as melanoma, head and neck, liver or kidney cancer. CDR3 sequence reads: CASSLWGSYEQYF. In nucleotides, the CDR3 is TGTGCCAGCAGCTTATGGGGGTCCTACGAGCAGTACTTC.